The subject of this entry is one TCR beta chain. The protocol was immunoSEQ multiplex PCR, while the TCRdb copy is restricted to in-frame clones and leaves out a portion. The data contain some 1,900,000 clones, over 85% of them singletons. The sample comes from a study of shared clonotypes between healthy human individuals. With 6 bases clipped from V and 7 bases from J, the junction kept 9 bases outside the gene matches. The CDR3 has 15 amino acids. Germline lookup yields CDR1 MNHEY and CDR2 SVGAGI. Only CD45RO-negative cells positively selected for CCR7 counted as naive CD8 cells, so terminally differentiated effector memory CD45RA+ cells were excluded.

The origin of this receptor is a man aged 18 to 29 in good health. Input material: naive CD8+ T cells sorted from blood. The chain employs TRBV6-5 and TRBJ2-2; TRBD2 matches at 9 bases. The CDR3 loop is CASSRRLAEHGELFF. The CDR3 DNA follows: TGTGCCAGCAGCCGCCGACTAGCGGAGCACGGGGAGCTGTTTTTT.